A selection of T cell receptor beta chains follows, all from one sample in a study of T cell responses to AZD1222 COVID-19 vaccine. Sequencing used immunoSEQ multiplex PCR; TCRdb keeps in-frame clones, though not all of them. The table shows 180,000 or so clones, with just over 90% occurring only once. Here the sequenced sample was peripheral blood, taken on day 0 of AZD1222 vaccination. All receptors derive from an adult in good health. Both conserved end residues are part of each CDR3. The order of the fields is J gene, D gene, CDR3 length, clone size, V gene, CDR3 DNA, CDR3 protein. The D gene is left open where the match is weak. A row's size may be missing; if present it is once, few, many or a size class.

TRBJ1-4,TRBD1,15,-,TRBV19,TGTGCCAGTAGTATTGCGACAGGGTCTAATGAAAAACTGTTTTTT,CASSIATGSNEKLFF
TRBJ2-7,-,13,few,TRBV2,TGTGCCAGCAGTGACCCGGGGGCAAGCGAGCAGTACTTC,CASSDPGASEQYF
TRBJ2-5,TRBD2,15,-,TRBV7-8,TGTGCCAGCAGCTTAGGGGTGACTAGCTCAGGGACCCAGTACTTC,CASSLGVTSSGTQYF
TRBJ1-2,-,12,-,TRBV2,TGTGCCAGCAGCGGCGGACAATATGGCTACACCTTC,CASSGGQYGYTF
TRBJ2-2,-,15,-,TRBV6-6,TGTGCCAGCAGATCCCCGGACAGGAACACCGGGGAGCTGTTTTTT,CASRSPDRNTGELFF
TRBJ1-5,-,15,-,TRBV19,TGTGCCAGTAGTATCTTGAGGGGACTCAGGCAGCCCCAGCATTTT,CASSILRGLRQPQHF
TRBJ2-7,TRBD1,17,-,TRBV5-1,TGCGCCAGCAGCTTGGGTCGGTCTCAGGGGGCAGGATACGAGCAGTACTTC,CASSLGRSQGAGYEQYF
TRBJ2-7,-,14,-,TRBV6-1,TGTGCCAGCAGTGAACCTGGCAGGGCAAACGAGCAGTACTTC,CASSEPGRANEQYF
TRBJ1-2,-,14,-,TRBV7-9,TGTGCCAGCAGCTTAGACGCAGTAAACTATGGCTACACCTTC,CASSLDAVNYGYTF
TRBJ1-3,-,15,-,TRBV6-5,TGTGCCAGCAGTTACTCGGGGGGAAATGGAAACACCATATATTTT,CASSYSGGNGNTIYF
TRBJ2-3,-,14,-,TRBV10-1,TGCGCCAGCAGTGAAAAACTGATCACAGATACGCAGTATTTT,CASSEKLITDTQYF
TRBJ2-5,-,15,-,TRBV7-9,TGTGCCAGCAGTTCAATCCGGGACTCCCAAGAGACCCAGTACTTC,CASSSIRDSQETQYF
TRBJ2-1,-,13,-,TRBV7-9,TGTGCCAGCAGCTCATGGTCCGGGGATGAGCAGTTCTTC,CASSSWSGDEQFF
TRBJ1-5,-,17,-,TRBV19,TGTGCCAGTAGTCCCTCTCCCTTTGGGGGCCGGTTTCAGCCCCAGCATTTT,CASSPSPFGGRFQPQHF
TRBJ1-2,-,14,-,TRBV7-2,TGTGCCAGCAGCCGTATAGGACAAAACTATGGCTACACCTTC,CASSRIGQNYGYTF
TRBJ1-2,-,16,-,TRBV11-2,TGTGCCAGCAGCTTAGATTCCGCTCGAAAGTTGTATGGCTACACCTTC,CASSLDSARKLYGYTF
TRBJ1-2,-,12,-,TRBV29-1,TGCAGCTCTGAGGGTCTGCGGGGGACCTACACCTTC,CSSEGLRGTYTF
TRBJ1-6,-,16,-,TRBV5-1,TGCGCCAGCAGCGCACCCGGGACACCCAATAATTCACCCCTCCACTTT,CASSAPGTPNNSPLHF